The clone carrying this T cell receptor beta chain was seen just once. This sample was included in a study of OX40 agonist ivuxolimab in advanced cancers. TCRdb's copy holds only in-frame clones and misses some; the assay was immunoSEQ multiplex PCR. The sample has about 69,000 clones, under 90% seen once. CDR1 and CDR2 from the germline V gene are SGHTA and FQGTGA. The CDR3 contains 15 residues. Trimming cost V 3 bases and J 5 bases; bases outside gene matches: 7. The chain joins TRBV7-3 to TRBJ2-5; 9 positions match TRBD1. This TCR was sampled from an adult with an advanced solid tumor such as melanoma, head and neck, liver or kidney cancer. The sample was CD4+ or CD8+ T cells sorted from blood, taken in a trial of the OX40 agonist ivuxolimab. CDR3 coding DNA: TGTGCCAGCAGCTTGGGACAGGGCCTGGGGGAGACCCAGTACTTC. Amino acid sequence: CASSLGQGLGETQYF.